This T cell receptor beta chain was profiled in a study of T cells after yellow fever vaccination. V lost 5 bases and J lost 3; bases outside the gene matches: 7. CDR3 length: 15 residues. In germline, CDR1 is SEHNR, CDR2 FQNEAQ (reference sequence). Using its own MiXCR run on the 5' RACE reads, TCRdb lists one record per CDR3 protein. The data contain a few hundred thousand distinct CDR3 sequences, 8.5% to 10% of them singletons. The source of this sequence is a man aged 18 to 35 who received the YFV17D yellow fever vaccine. This chain uses TRBV7-9 with TRBJ2-3; TRBD2 matches 8 bases. The material was PBMCs, obtained on the day of the first yellow fever vaccination. This CDR3 reads CASSPYGGATDTQYF. The CDR3 nucleotides are TGTGCCAGCAGCCCGTACGGGGGGGCGACAGATACGCAGTATTTT.